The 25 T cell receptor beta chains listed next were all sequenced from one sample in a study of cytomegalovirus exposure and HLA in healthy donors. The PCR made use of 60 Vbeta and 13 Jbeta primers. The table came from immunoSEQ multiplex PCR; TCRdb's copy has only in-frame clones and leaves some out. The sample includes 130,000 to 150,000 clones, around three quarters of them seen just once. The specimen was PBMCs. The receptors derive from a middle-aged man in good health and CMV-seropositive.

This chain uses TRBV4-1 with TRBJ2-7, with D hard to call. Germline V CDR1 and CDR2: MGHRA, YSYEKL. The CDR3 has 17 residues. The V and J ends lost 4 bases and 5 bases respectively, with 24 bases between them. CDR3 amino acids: CASSLSLAVRLIHEQYF. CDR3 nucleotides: TGCGCCAGCAGCCTGAGCCTCGCCGTCAGGCTTATACACGAGCAGTACTTC.

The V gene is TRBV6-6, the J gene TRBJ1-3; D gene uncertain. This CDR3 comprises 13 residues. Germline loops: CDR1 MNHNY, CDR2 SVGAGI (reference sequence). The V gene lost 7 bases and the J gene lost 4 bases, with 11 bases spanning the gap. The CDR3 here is CASILDSGNTIYF. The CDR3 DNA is TGTGCCAGCATCCTAGATTCAGGAAACACCATATATTTT.

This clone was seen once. CDR3 sequence: CASRAVGRGHTDTQYF. CDR3 bases: TGTGCCAGCAGAGCCGTAGGGAGGGGCCACACAGATACGCAGTATTTT. The chain links TRBV7-2 to TRBJ2-3, with 7 bases that match TRBD2. Losses at the gene ends were 6 bases for V and 2 bases for J; bases not matched to a gene: 11. There are 16 residues in the CDR3. Per the germline V gene, CDR1 is SGHTA and CDR2 is FQGNSA.

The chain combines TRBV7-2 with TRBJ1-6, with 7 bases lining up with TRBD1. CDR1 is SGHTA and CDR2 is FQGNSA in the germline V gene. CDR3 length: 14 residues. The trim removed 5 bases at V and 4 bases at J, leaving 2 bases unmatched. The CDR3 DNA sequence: TGTGCCAGCAGCCCGGGACAGTATAATTCACCCCTCCACTTT. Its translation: CASSPGQYNSPLHF. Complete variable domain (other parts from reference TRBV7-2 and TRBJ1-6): GAGVSQSPSNKVTEKGKDVELRCDPISGHTALYWYRQSLGQGLEFLIYFQGNSAPDKSGLPSDRFSAERTGGSVSTLTIQRTQQEDSAVYLCASSPGQYNSPLHFGNGTRLTVT.

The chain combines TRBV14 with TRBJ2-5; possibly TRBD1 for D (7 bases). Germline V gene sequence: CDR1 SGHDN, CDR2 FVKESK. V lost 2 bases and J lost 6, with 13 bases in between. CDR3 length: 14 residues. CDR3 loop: CASSQPGGRQTQYF. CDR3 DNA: TGTGCCAGCAGCCAACCAGGGGGGAGGCAGACCCAGTACTTC.

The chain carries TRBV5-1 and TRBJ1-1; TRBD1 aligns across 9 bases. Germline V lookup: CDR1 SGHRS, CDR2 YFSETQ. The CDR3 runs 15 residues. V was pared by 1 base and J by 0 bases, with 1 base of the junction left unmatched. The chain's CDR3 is CASSLRDRVNTEAFF. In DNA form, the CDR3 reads TGCGCCAGCAGCTTGCGGGACAGGGTGAACACTGAAGCTTTCTTT.

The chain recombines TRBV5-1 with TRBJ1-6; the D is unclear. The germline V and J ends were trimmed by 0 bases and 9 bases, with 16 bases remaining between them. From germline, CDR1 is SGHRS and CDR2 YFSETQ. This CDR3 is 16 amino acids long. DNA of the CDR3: TGCGCCAGCAGCTTGGAAACCGGGGTCCTAGGTTCACCCCTCCACTTT. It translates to CASSLETGVLGSPLHF. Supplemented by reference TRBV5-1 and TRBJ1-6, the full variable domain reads KAGVTQTPRYLIKTRGQQVTLSCSPISGHRSVSWYQQTPGQGLQFLFEYFSETQRNKGNFPGRFSGRQFSNSRSEMNVSTLELGDSALYLCASSLETGVLGSPLHFGNGTRLTVT.

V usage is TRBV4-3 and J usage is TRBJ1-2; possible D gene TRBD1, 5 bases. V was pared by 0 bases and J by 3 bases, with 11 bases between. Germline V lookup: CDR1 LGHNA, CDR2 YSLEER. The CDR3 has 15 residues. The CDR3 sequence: CASSQDVRDYYGYTF. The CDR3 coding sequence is TGCGCCAGCAGCCAAGATGTCCGGGACTACTATGGCTACACCTTC.

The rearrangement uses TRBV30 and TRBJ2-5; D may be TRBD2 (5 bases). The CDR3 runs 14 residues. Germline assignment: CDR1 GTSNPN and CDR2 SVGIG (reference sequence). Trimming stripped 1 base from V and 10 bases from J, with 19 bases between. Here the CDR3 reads CAWSGVKGVAGQYF. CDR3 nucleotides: TGTGCCTGGAGTGGGGTGAAGGGCGTGGCGGGCCAGTACTTC.

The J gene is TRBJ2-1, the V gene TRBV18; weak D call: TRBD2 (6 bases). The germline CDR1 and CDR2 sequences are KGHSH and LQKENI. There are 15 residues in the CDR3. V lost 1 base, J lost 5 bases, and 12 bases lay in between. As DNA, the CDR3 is TGTGCCAGCTCACCACAGGCTAGCGCACACAATGAGCAGTTCTTC. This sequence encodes CASSPQASAHNEQFF.

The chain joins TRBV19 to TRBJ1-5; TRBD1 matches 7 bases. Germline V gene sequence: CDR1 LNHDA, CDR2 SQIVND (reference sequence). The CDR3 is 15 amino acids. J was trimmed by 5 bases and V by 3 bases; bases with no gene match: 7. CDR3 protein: CASSIGTAFYQPQHF. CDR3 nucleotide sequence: TGTGCCAGTAGTATCGGGACAGCGTTCTATCAGCCCCAGCATTTT.

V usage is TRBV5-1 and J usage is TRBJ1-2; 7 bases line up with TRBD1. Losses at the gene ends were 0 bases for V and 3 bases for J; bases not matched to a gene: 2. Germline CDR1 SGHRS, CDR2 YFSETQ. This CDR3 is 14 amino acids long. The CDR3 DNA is TGCGCCAGCAGCTTGGCCACAGGGGACTATGGCTACACCTTC. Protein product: CASSLATGDYGYTF.

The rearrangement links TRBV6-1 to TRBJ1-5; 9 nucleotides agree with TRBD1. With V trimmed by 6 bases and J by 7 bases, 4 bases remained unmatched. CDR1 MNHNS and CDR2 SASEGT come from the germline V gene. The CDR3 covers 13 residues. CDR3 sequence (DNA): TGTGCCAGCAGACAGGGGGCATACCAGCCCCAGCATTTT. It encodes CASRQGAYQPQHF.

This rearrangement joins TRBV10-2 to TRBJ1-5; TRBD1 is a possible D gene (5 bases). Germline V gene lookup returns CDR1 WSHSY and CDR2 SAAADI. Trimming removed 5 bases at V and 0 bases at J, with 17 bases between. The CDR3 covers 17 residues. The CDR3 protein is CASSYGPKGASNQPQHF. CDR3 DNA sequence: TGCGCCAGCAGTTACGGGCCAAAAGGGGCTAGCAATCAGCCCCAGCATTTT.

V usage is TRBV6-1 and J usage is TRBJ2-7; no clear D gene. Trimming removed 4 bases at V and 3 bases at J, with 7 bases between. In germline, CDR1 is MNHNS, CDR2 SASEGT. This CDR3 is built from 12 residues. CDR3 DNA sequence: TGTGCCAGCAGTGTCACCTACTACGAGCAGTACTTC. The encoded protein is CASSVTYYEQYF.

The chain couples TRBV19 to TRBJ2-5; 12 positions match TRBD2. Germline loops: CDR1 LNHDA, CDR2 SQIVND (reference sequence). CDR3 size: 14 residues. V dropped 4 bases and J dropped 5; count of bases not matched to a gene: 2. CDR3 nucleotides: TGTGCCAGTAGTACTAGCGGGAGGGGTGAGACCCAGTACTTC. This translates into CASSTSGRGETQYF.

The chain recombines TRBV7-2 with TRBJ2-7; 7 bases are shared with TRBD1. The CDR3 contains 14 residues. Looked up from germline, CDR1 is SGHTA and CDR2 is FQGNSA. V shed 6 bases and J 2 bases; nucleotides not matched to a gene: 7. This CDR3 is CASRLTGRPYEQYF. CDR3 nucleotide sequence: TGTGCCAGCAGACTGACAGGGCGTCCCTACGAGCAGTACTTC.

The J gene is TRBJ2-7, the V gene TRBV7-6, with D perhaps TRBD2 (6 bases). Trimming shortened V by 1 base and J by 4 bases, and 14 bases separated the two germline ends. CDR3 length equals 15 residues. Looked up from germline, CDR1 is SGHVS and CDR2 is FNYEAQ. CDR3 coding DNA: TGTGCCAGCAGCTTAGGGGCTAGCGATCTATACGAGCAGTACTTC. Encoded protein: CASSLGASDLYEQYF.

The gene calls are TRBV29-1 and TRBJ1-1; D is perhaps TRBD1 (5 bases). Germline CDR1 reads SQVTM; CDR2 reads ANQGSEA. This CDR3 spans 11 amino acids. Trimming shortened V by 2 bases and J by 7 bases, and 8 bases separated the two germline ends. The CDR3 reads CSVEKGIEAFF. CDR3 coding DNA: TGCAGCGTTGAAAAGGGGATTGAAGCTTTCTTT.

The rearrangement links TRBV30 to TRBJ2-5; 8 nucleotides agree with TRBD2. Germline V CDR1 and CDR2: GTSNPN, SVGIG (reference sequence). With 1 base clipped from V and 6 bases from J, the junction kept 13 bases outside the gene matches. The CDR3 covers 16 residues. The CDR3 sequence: CAWSAGLMGLGQTQYF. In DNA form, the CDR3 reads TGTGCCTGGAGTGCTGGGCTGATGGGACTAGGACAGACCCAGTACTTC.

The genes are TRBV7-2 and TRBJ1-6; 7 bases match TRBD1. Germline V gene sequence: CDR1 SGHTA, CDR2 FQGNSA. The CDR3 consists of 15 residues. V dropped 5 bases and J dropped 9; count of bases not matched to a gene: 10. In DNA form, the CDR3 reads TGTGCCAGCAGCCGACAGGGTAGGCAGGGTTCACCCCTCCACTTT. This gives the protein CASSRQGRQGSPLHF.

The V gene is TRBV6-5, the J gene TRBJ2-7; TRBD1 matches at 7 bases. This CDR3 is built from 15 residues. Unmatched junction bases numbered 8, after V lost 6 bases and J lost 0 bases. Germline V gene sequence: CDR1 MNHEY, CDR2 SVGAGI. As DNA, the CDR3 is TGTGCCAGCAGCCGACGACAGGGAAGCTCCTACGAGCAGTACTTC. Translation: CASSRRQGSSYEQYF.

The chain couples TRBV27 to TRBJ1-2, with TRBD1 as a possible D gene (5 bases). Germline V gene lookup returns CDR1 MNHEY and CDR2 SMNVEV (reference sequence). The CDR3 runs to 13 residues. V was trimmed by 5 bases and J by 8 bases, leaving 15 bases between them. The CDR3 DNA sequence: TGTGCCAGCAGTCCCGGGGGGGTCTTAGGCTACACCTTC. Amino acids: CASSPGGVLGYTF.

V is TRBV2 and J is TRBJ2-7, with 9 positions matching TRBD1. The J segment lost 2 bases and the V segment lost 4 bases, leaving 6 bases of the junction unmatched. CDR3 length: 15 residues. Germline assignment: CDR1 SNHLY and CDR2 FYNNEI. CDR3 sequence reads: CASSGRWTGAYEQYF. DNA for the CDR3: TGTGCCAGCAGTGGCCGATGGACAGGGGCCTACGAGCAGTACTTC.

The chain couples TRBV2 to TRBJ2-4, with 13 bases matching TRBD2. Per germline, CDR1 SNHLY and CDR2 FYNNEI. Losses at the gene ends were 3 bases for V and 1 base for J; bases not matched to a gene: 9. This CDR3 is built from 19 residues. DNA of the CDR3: TGTGCCAGCAGTGATGTACTAGCGGGGGGGATAGGGGCCAAAAACATTCAGTACTTC. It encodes CASSDVLAGGIGAKNIQYF.